This is a list of T cell receptor beta chains from one sample in a study of CD8 T cells in ankylosing spondylitis. TCRdb reanalysed the 5' RACE reads using MiXCR and keeps one entry per CDR3 protein. The table has approximately 150,000 distinct CDR3 sequences, about a third seen once. What was sequenced was synovial fluid, either unsorted or a sorted T cell fraction (not recorded which). The receptor source for this set is a male donor with ankylosing spondylitis. Both conserved end residues are part of each CDR3. A D gene is named only where the DNA matches it firmly. Part of the rows lack a size; the others show once, few, many or a class for expanded clones.

clone_size	d_call	j_call	v_call	cdr3_nt	cdr3_aa
-	-	TRBJ2-1	TRBV11-1	TGTGCCAGCAGCTTAGTGTCAGGGATCAACAATGAGCAGTTCTTC	CASSLVSGINNEQFF
-	TRBD2	TRBJ2-1	TRBV13	TGTGCCAGCAGCTTAGAAGGCGGGGGGGATTCAGGTGAGCAGTTCTTC	CASSLEGGGDSGEQFF
-	-	TRBJ1-5	TRBV5-1	TGCGCCAGCAGCTTGAGCCCCGGATCCGGCAATCAGCCCCAGCATTTT	CASSLSPGSGNQPQHF
-	TRBD2	TRBJ2-2	TRBV7-3	TGTGCCAGCAGCACGAGCCTGCTACGGGGGGCCGGGGAGCTGTTTTTT	CASSTSLLRGAGELFF
-	-	TRBJ2-2	TRBV4-2	TGTGCCAGCAGCCAAGATTTGAGGGACCCCGGGGAGCTGTTTTTT	CASSQDLRDPGELFF
-	-	TRBJ2-3	TRBV27	TGTGCCAGCAGAAAGATAAGCCGTAGAGCAGATACGCAGTATTTT	CASRKISRRADTQYF
-	-	TRBJ1-1	TRBV6-1	TGTGCCAGCAGTGCCTGGGGGCCGAACACTGAAGCTTTCTTT	CASSAWGPNTEAFF
-	-	TRBJ1-3	TRBV15	TGTGCCACCTCCCCCGAGGGAAGATTCTCTGGAAACACCATATATTTT	CATSPEGRFSGNTIYF
-	TRBD2	TRBJ2-3	TRBV6-2/TRBV6-3	TGTGCCAGCAGTCAACTACTAGCGGGCGGGCCAGATACGCAGTATTTT	CASSQLLAGGPDTQYF
-	TRBD2	TRBJ2-2	TRBV11-2	TGTGCCAGCAGCGGATGGACTAGCGGGGGTACAGGCACCGGGGAGCTGTTTTTT	CASSGWTSGGTGTGELFF
-	TRBD1	TRBJ1-2	TRBV27	TGTGCCAGCAGGCGGGGACAGGGGGCGTTCCGTAACTATGGCTACACCTTC	CASRRGQGAFRNYGYTF
few	TRBD1	TRBJ1-1	TRBV10-2	TGCGCCAGCAGTAACCTCCGACAGGGGAGATTATCGACTGAAGCTTTCTTT	CASSNLRQGRLSTEAFF
many	-	TRBJ2-7	TRBV27	TGTGCCAGCAGTATCGGACTGGGCTACGAGCAGTACTTC	CASSIGLGYEQYF
few	-	TRBJ1-5	TRBV28	TGTGCCAGCAGTTTAAGTCCGGGCAATCAGCCCCAGCATTTT	CASSLSPGNQPQHF
-	-	TRBJ2-1	TRBV6-1	TGTGCCAGCAGTAAACAGGTAGACAATGAGCAGTTCTTC	CASSKQVDNEQFF
-	TRBD1	TRBJ2-5	TRBV14	TGTGCCAGCAGCCACGCGACAGGGCCAATTGACTTC	CASSHATGPIDF
many	TRBD2	TRBJ2-1	TRBV7-9	TGTGCCAGCAGCTTACACGGGAGGGCCGGTTTGGATGAGCAGTTCTTC	CASSLHGRAGLDEQFF
-	-	TRBJ2-1	TRBV5-5	TGTGCCAGCATCCGTGATGGGATCTCCTACAATGAGCAGTTCTTC	CASIRDGISYNEQFF
-	-	TRBJ1-2	TRBV15	TGTGCCACCAGCAGAGATGGCGCAGGGACGTTAGGTGGCTACACCTTC	CATSRDGAGTLGGYTF
few	TRBD1	TRBJ1-1	TRBV20-1	TGCAGTGCTAGAGATTGGCAGGGGGATATAACTGGGACTGAAGCTTTCTTT	CSARDWQGDITGTEAFF
-	-	TRBJ1-3	TRBV10-3	TGTGCCATCAGCCCAGGAATTCAGGGAAACACCATATATTTT	CAISPGIQGNTIYF
-	-	TRBJ1-1	TRBV5-1	TGCGCCAGCAGCTCCACACAGATCATGAACACTGAAGCTTTCTTT	CASSSTQIMNTEAFF
few	TRBD2	TRBJ2-3	TRBV29-1	TGCAGCGTGGCGGGGGACGGAGATACGCAGTATTTT	CSVAGDGDTQYF
-	TRBD1	TRBJ2-7	TRBV10-2	TGCGCCAGCAGTATGACAGGGGACGAGCAGTACTTC	CASSMTGDEQYF
many	-	TRBJ2-3	TRBV5-1	TGCGCCAGCGGATCCGGGATAGATACGCAGTATTTT	CASGSGIDTQYF
few	-	TRBJ2-7	TRBV5-1	TGCGCCAGCAGCTTTGCAGAAAACGAGCAGTACTTC	CASSFAENEQYF
few	-	TRBJ2-7	TRBV21-1	TGTGCCAGCAGCAAACTTTCTGGGGAAGCGGGTCCGAAGCTCTCCTACGAGCAGTACTTC	CASSKLSGEAGPKLSYEQYF
few	TRBD2	TRBJ2-3	TRBV20-1	TGCAGTGTTCCTACTAGCGGGTATTTAGATACGCAGTATTTT	CSVPTSGYLDTQYF
-	-	TRBJ2-5	TRBV12-3/TRBV12-4	TGTGCCAGCAGTGCCAGCGGACTAAGGGAGACCCAGTACTTC	CASSASGLRETQYF
-	-	TRBJ2-7	TRBV25-1	TGTGCCAGCATCCAGGGAACCTACGAGCAGTACTTC	CASIQGTYEQYF
-	-	TRBJ2-7	TRBV12-3/TRBV12-4	TGTGCCAGCAGTTTAATGCAGTTGGAGGGGGACTACGAGCAGTACTTC	CASSLMQLEGDYEQYF
-	-	TRBJ2-4	TRBV2	TGTGCCAGCAGAAGGGCTGTCGACATTCAGTACTTC	CASRRAVDIQYF
-	-	TRBJ2-5	TRBV28	TGTGCCAGCAGTTCGGGGGAGACCCAGTACTTC	CASSSGETQYF
once	-	TRBJ2-1	TRBV2	TGTGCCAGCAAAGCGGACGCCAATACCTACAATGAGCAGTTCTTC	CASKADANTYNEQFF
-	-	TRBJ2-5	TRBV12-5	TGTGCTAGTGGTTTTCAACAGGGAATCGAGACCCAGTACTTC	CASGFQQGIETQYF
few	TRBD2	TRBJ2-1	TRBV5-6	TGTGCCAGCAGCCGTAAAGGGGGACTAGCTGACTTTGAGCAGTTCTTC	CASSRKGGLADFEQFF
many	-	TRBJ2-3	TRBV28	TGTGCCAGCAGTTCGTGGGCTACGCAGTATTTT	CASSSWATQYF
few	TRBD2	TRBJ2-7	TRBV29-1	TGCAGCGTTGATTCTAGCGGGTACGAGCAGTACTTC	CSVDSSGYEQYF
-	TRBD2	TRBJ2-3	TRBV19	TGTGCCAGTAGTATTCTGGCGGGAGTGGGAGATACGCAGTATTTT	CASSILAGVGDTQYF
-	-	TRBJ1-1	TRBV3-1	TGTGCCAGCAGCCAACAGGGGAGGGACACTGAAGCTTTCTTT	CASSQQGRDTEAFF
once	-	TRBJ2-1	TRBV5-1	TGCGCCAGCAGCTTGGCCTACGACAATGAGCAGTTCTTC	CASSLAYDNEQFF
many	-	TRBJ1-4	TRBV20-1	TGCAGTGCTAGGGAGACCGAGGGATTTGAAAAACTGTTTTTT	CSARETEGFEKLFF
many	-	TRBJ1-3	TRBV7-2	TGTGCCAGCAGCTTAGCGGTCTCGGGAAACACCATATATTTT	CASSLAVSGNTIYF